This TCR beta chain was sequenced in a study of T cell responses to AZD1222 COVID-19 vaccine. Germline lookup yields CDR1 MGHRA and CDR2 YSYEKL. The CDR3 is 14 amino acids. The V and J ends lost 1 base and 0 bases respectively, with 6 bases between them. This clone was counted only a few times. TCRdb's table, derived via immunoSEQ multiplex PCR, lists solely in-frame clones and lacks some. The repertoire has roughly 200,000 clones, 80% to 95% of them found once; the top ten carry roughly 3.5%. This sequence was found in an adult who received the AZD1222 COVID-19 vaccine. The sample in question was peripheral blood, obtained 28 days after the second AZD1222 dose. The V and J genes are TRBV4-1 and TRBJ1-2; D unclear. CDR3 bases: TGCGCCAGCAGCCAAGGCCCAACTAACTATGGCTACACCTTC. Translation: CASSQGPTNYGYTF.